This T cell receptor (beta chain) originates from a study of CD8+ T cells in alopecia areata. The wider study: Those treated were given oral tofacitinib at 5 to 10 mg twice daily.

This CDR3 is 14 amino acids long. V lost 3 bases, J lost 10 bases, and 13 bases lay in between. CDR1 and CDR2 (germline): KGHSH, LQKENI. This clone was seen once. Treatment noted: oral pan-JAK inhibitor, 5-10 mg twice daily. Extracted from the samples, RNA was reverse transcribed into cDNA to serve as the sequencing template. Sequencing was performed with immunoSEQ multiplex PCR; in TCRdb, only in-frame clones are kept and a portion is missing. The sample yields 90,000 to 150,000 clones, around 56% seen once. The TCR originated in a human donor with alopecia areata. The specimen was CD4+ T cells sorted from blood, collected at week 4, from a patient treated with tofacitinib. The rearrangement joins TRBV18 to TRBJ1-6, with a possible D match to TRBD1 (6 bases). The CDR3 nucleotides read TGTGCCAGCTCACCGGCAGGGGAAGGGTCACCCCTCCACTTT. Translating gives CASSPAGEGSPLHF.